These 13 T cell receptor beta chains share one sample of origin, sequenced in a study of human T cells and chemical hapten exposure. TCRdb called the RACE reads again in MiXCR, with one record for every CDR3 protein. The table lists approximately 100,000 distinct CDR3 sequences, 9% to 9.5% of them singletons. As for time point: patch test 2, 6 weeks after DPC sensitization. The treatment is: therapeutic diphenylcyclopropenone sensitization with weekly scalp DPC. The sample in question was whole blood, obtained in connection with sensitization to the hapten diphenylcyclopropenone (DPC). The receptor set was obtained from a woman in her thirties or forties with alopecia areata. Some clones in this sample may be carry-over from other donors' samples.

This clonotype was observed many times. CDR3 amino acids: CASTERGFSRDEQFF. CDR3 nucleotides: TGTGCCAGCACCGAAAGGGGCTTCTCAAGGGATGAGCAGTTCTTC. The gene calls are TRBV12-3 or TRBV12-4 and TRBJ2-1, with D possibly being TRBD1 (5 bases). The V and J ends lost 7 bases and 8 bases respectively, with 21 bases between them. This CDR3 spans 15 amino acids.

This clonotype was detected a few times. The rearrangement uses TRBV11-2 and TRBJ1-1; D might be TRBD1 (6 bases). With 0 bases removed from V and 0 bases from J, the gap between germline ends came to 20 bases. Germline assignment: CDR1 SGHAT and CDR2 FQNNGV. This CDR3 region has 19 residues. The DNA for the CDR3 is TGTGCCAGCAGCTTAGATCACCCCGCGGGGGGCCCGGTGAACACTGAAGCTTTCTTT. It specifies CASSLDHPAGGPVNTEAFF.

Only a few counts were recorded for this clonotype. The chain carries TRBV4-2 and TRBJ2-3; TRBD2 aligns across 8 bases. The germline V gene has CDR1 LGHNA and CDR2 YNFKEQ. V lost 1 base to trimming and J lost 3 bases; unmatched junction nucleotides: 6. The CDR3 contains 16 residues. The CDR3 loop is CASSQVRGGLTDTQYF. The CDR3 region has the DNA TGTGCCAGCAGCCAAGTTCGGGGGGGCCTGACAGATACGCAGTATTTT.

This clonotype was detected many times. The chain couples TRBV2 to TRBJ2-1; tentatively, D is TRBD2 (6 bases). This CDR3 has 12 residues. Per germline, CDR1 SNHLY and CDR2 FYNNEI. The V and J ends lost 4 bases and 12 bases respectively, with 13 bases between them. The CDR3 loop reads CASSGPLGGQFF. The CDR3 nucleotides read TGTGCCAGCAGTGGGCCCTTGGGGGGGCAGTTCTTC.

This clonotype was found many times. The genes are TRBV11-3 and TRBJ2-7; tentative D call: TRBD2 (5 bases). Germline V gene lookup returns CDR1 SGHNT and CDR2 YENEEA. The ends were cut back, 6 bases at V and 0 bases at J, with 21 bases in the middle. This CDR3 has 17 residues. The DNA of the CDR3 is TGTGCCAGCAGTCGAACCCCCCAGAGACTAAGCTCCTACGAGCAGTACTTC. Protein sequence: CASSRTPQRLSSYEQYF.

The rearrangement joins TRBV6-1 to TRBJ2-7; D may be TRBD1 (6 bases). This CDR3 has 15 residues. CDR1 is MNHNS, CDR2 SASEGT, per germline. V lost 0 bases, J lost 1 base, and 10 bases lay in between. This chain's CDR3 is CASSEAADSSYEQYF. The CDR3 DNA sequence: TGTGCCAGCAGTGAAGCAGCGGACAGTTCCTACGAGCAGTACTTC.

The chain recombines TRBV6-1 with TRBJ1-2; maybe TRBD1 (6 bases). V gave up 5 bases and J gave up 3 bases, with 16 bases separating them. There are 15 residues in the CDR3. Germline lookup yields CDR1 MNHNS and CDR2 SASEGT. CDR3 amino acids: CASSSSADSDYGYTF. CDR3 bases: TGTGCCAGCAGTTCTTCCGCGGACAGCGACTATGGCTACACCTTC.

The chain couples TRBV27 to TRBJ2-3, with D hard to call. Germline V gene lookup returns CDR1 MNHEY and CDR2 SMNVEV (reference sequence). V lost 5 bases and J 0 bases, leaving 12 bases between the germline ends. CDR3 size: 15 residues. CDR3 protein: CASSPYRASTDTQYF. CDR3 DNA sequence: TGTGCCAGCAGTCCATACAGAGCTAGCACAGATACGCAGTATTTT.

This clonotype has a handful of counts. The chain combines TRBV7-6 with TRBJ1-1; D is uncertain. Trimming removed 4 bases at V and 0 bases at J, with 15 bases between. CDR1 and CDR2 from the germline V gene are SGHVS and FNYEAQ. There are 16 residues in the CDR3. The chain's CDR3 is CASSSNPLGVNTEAFF. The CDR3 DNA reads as TGTGCCAGCAGCTCGAACCCCTTGGGAGTGAACACTGAAGCTTTCTTT.

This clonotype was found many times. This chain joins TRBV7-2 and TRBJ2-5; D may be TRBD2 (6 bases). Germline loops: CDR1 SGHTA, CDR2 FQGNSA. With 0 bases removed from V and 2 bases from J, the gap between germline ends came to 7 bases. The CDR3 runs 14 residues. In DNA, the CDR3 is TGTGCCAGCAGCTTAGCCGGGACTCAAGAGACCCAGTACTTC. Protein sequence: CASSLAGTQETQYF.

Here the CDR3 DNA reads TGTGCCAGCAGTTCCCGGGGCCTGAGCTCCTATAATTCACCCCTCCACTTT. Protein product: CASSSRGLSSYNSPLHF. The V and J genes are TRBV12-3 or TRBV12-4 and TRBJ1-6, with D tentatively TRBD1 (5 bases). Trimming left V 4 bases short and J 0 bases short, with 13 bases between. The CDR3 contains 17 residues.

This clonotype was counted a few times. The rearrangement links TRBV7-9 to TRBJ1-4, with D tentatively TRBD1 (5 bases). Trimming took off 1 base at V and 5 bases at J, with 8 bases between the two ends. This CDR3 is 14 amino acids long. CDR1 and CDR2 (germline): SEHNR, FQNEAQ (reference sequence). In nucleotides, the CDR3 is TGTGCCAGCAGCTTAGGGGGCGTCAATGAAAAACTGTTTTTT. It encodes CASSLGGVNEKLFF.

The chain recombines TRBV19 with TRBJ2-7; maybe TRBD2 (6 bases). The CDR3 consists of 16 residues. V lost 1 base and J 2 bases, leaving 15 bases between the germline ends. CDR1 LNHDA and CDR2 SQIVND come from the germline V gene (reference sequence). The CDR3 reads CASSIADSGMTYEQYF. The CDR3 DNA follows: TGTGCCAGTAGTATAGCCGATAGCGGAATGACCTACGAGCAGTACTTC.